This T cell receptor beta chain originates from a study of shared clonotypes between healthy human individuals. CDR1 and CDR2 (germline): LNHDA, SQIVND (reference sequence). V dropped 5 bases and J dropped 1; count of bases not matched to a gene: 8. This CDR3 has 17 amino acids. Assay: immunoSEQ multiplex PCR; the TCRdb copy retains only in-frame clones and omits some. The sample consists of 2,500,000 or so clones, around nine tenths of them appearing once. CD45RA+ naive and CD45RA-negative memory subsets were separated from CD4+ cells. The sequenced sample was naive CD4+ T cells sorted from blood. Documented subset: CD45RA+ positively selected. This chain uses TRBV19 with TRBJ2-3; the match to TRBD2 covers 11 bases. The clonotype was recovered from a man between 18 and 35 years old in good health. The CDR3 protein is CASSQLAGEWGTDTQYF. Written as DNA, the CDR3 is TGTGCCAGTAGTCAACTAGCGGGAGAATGGGGCACAGATACGCAGTATTTT.